Given below is one TCR beta chain in context. Per germline, CDR1 LNHDA and CDR2 SQIVND (reference sequence). The junction had 2 bases not matched to a gene; V was cut back by 3 bases and J by 1 base. The CDR3 runs to 15 residues. Original handling: The assay estimated nucleated cells by amplifying reference gene primers. Produced via immunoSEQ multiplex PCR; TCRdb's table is partial and in-frame only. Clonal size and the V and J genes are those of that table, whereas D and trimming came from the DNA. The sample lists approximately 240,000 clones; 80% to 85% were seen once. This entry belongs to a study of blood T cell repertoires in COVID-19.

Sequenced material: peripheral blood. This chain uses TRBV19 with TRBJ2-2; TRBD1 aligns across 7 bases. This TCR was sampled from a woman aged 30 to 39 who had recovered from COVID-19. This CDR3 is CASSIRQGNTGELFF. In DNA, the CDR3 is TGTGCCAGTAGTATCCGACAGGGGAACACCGGGGAGCTGTTTTTT. Looking up the rest from reference TRBV19 and TRBJ2-2 gives the full variable domain: DGGITQSPKYLFRKEGQNVTLSCEQNLNHDAMYWYRQDPGQGLRLIYYSQIVNDFQKGDIAEGYSVSREKKESFPLTVTSAQKNPTAFYLCASSIRQGNTGELFFGEGSRLTVL.